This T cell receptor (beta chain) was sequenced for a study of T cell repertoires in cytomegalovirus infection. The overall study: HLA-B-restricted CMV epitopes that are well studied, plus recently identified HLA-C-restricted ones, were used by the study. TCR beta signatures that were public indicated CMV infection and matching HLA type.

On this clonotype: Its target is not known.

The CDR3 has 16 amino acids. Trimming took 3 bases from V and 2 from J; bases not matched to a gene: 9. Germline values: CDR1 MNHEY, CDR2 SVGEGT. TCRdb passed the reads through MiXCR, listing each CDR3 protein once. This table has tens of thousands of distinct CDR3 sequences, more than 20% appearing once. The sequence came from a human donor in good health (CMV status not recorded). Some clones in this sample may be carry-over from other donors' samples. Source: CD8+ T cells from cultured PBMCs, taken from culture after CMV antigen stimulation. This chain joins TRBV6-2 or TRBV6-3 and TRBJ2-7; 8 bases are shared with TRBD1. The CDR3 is CASSYSWTGTPYEQYF. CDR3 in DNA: TGTGCCAGCAGTTATTCCTGGACAGGGACCCCCTACGAGCAGTACTTC.